Each of the 11 T cell receptor beta chains below was sequenced from the same sample in a study of blood T cell repertoires in COVID-19. Method: immunoSEQ multiplex PCR; TCRdb's copy keeps in-frame clones and lacks some. The repertoire consists of approximately 220,000 clones, with roughly four fifths occurring once and the leading ten covering approximately 4.5%. The sequenced material came from peripheral blood. These receptors were obtained from a woman between 65 and 79 years old with acute or convalescent COVID-19.

This clone was counted a few times. The chain carries TRBV29-1 and TRBJ1-2; 9 positions match TRBD1. The CDR3 is made up of 15 amino acids. Trimming removed 3 bases from V and 5 bases from J; junction bases left unmatched: 10. Germline V lookup: CDR1 SQVTM, CDR2 ANQGSEA. The CDR3 nucleotides read TGCAGCGTTGAGACGGGACAGGGTCTAGGGTATGGCTACACCTTC. Protein: CSVETGQGLGYGYTF.

This clone was seen at least ten times. This sequence joins TRBV5-1 and TRBJ1-2; the D is unclear. The germline CDR1 and CDR2 sequences are SGHRS and YFSETQ. The CDR3 runs 15 residues. Trimming removed 6 bases from V and 6 bases from J, with 21 bases in between. The CDR3 region is CASTEAEFSTHGYTF. The CDR3 DNA reads TGCGCCAGCACAGAGGCGGAATTCTCGACCCATGGCTACACCTTC.

Here the CDR3 DNA reads TGTGCTAGTGGTTTGGCCCACGGGGCTGAAGCTTTCTTT. This codes for CASGLAHGAEAFF. The chain couples TRBV12-5 to TRBJ1-1; the D is unclear. Germline V CDR1 and CDR2: LGHNT, FRNRAP. This CDR3 has 13 residues. V lost 1 base, J lost 6 bases, and 9 bases lay in between.

This chain connects TRBV10-3 to TRBJ2-3; a weak D match, TRBD2 (5 bases). Trimming took 0 bases from V and 1 from J, leaving 17 bases between them. Per germline, CDR1 ENHRY and CDR2 SYGVKD. The CDR3 has 18 residues. CDR3 loop: CAISESTPGLAGTDTQYF. In nucleotides, the CDR3 is TGTGCCATCAGTGAGTCGACTCCCGGTCTAGCCGGCACAGATACGCAGTATTTT.

This clone was detected only once. The CDR3 region has the DNA TGTGCCAGCAGCTTAGAGTTATTAAATAGCAATCAGCCCCAGCATTTT. Translating gives CASSLELLNSNQPQHF. This sequence joins TRBV5-8 and TRBJ1-5; D is ambiguous. Germline V lookup: CDR1 SGHTS, CDR2 YDEGEE. The V gene lost 2 bases and the J gene lost 0 bases, with 12 bases spanning the gap. The length of the CDR3 is 16 residues.

The gene calls are TRBV6-5 and TRBJ2-2, with 8 bases that match TRBD1. This CDR3 comprises 14 residues. With 7 bases clipped from V and 4 bases from J, the junction kept 5 bases outside the gene matches. Germline CDR1 and CDR2: MNHEY and SVGAGI. The CDR3 loop reads CASTPGGGTGELFF. The CDR3 coding sequence is TGTGCCAGCACCCCAGGGGGCGGCACCGGGGAGCTGTTTTTT.

V usage is TRBV9 and J usage is TRBJ1-1; D call uncertain. Germline V gene lookup returns CDR1 SGDLS and CDR2 YYNGEE. This CDR3 contains 14 residues. V dropped 0 bases and J dropped 4 bases, with 10 bases sitting between them. The CDR3 sequence is CASSVGGTGTEAFF. CDR3 sequence (DNA): TGTGCCAGCAGCGTAGGAGGAACGGGCACTGAAGCTTTCTTT.

The chain is built from TRBV7-2 and TRBJ1-1, with 7 bases identical to TRBD1. Germline CDR1 is SGHTA and CDR2 is FQGNSA. The length of the CDR3 is 15 residues. The junction had 6 bases not matched to a gene; V was cut back by 5 bases and J by 0 bases. The CDR3 DNA sequence: TGTGCCAGCAGCCTCAGGACAGGAATGAACACTGAAGCTTTCTTT. It codes for CASSLRTGMNTEAFF.

The genes are TRBV18 and TRBJ1-1; no clear D. The germline V gene has CDR1 KGHSH and CDR2 LQKENI. The CDR3 is 12 amino acids. With 3 bases removed from V and 1 base from J, the gap between germline ends came to 3 bases. The CDR3 DNA follows: TGTGCCAGCTCACCTCAGAACACTGAAGCTTTCTTT. Amino acids: CASSPQNTEAFF.

This clone was observed a handful of times. V is TRBV4-1 and J is TRBJ2-2; TRBD2 matches at 11 bases. The CDR3 has 15 residues. Germline V gives CDR1 MGHRA, CDR2 YSYEKL. The junction had 0 bases not matched to a gene; V was cut back by 6 bases and J by 0 bases. CDR3 residues: CASRTSGANTGELFF. As DNA, the CDR3 is TGCGCCAGCAGGACTAGCGGGGCGAACACCGGGGAGCTGTTTTTT.

CDR3 protein: CASSPGQGDPQGEKLFF. Written as DNA, the CDR3 is TGTGCCAGCAGCCCGGGACAGGGCGATCCCCAAGGGGAAAAACTGTTTTTT. The J gene is TRBJ1-4, the V gene TRBV7-2; 9 positions agree with TRBD1. CDR1 SGHTA and CDR2 FQGNSA come from the germline V gene. V dropped 5 bases and J dropped 8; count of bases not matched to a gene: 15. The CDR3 is 17 residues long.